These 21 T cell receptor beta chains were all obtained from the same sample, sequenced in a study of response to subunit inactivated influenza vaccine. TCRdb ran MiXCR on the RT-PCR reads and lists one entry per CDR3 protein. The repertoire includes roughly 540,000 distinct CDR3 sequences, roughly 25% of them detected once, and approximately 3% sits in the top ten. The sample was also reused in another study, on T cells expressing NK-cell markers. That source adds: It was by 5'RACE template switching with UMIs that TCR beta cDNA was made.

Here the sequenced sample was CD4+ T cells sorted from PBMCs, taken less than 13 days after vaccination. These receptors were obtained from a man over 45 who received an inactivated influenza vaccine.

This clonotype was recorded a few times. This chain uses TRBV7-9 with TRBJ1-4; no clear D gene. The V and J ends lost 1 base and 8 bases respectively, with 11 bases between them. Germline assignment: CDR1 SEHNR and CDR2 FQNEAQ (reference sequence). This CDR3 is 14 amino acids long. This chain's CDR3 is CASSLEGSVEKLFF. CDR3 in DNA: TGTGCCAGCAGCTTAGAGGGCTCCGTGGAAAAACTGTTTTTT.

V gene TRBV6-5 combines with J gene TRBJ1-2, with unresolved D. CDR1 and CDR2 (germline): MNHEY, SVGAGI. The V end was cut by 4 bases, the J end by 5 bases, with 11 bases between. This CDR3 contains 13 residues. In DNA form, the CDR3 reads TGTGCCAGCAGTTCCACAGCTACTTATGGCTACACCTTC. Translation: CASSSTATYGYTF.

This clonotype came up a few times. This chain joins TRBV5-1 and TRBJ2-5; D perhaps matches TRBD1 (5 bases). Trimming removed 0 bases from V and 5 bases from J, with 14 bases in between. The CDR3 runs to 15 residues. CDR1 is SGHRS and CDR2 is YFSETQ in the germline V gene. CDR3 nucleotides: TGCGCCAGCAGCTTGGGGTCCCAGGGCCGGGAGACCCAGTACTTC. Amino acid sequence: CASSLGSQGRETQYF.

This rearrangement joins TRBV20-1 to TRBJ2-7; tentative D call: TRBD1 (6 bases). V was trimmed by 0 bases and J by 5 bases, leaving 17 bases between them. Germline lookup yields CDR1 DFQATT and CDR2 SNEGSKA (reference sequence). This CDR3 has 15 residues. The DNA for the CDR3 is TGCAGTGCTAGAGATTGGAGCCAGGGGAAGGACGAGCAGTACTTC. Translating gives CSARDWSQGKDEQYF.

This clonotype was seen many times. The CDR3 here is CASSLHRGGQPQHF. The CDR3 DNA reads TGTGCCAGCAGTTTACACAGGGGAGGTCAGCCCCAGCATTTT. The chain uses TRBV27 and TRBJ1-5; TRBD1 aligns across 7 bases. Germline CDR1 and CDR2: MNHEY and SMNVEV (reference sequence). The CDR3 extends over 14 amino acids. The junction had 4 bases not matched to a gene; V was cut back by 2 bases and J by 6 bases.

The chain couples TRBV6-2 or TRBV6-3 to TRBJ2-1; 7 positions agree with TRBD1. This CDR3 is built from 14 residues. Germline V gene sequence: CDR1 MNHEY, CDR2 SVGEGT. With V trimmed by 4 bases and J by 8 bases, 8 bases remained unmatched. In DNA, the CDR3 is TGTGCCAGCAGTTTTCGACAGGGATTCTATGAGCAGTTCTTC. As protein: CASSFRQGFYEQFF.

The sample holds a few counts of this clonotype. The CDR3 DNA follows: TGCAGTGCTAAAAGGGGAGCTTTCTACGAGCAGTACTTC. Residues: CSAKRGAFYEQYF. The gene calls are TRBV20-1 and TRBJ2-7, with D tentatively TRBD1 or TRBD2 (5 bases each). The CDR3 runs to 13 residues. Trimming removed 4 bases at V and 3 bases at J, with 13 bases between. Germline CDR1 reads DFQATT; CDR2 reads SNEGSKA (reference sequence).

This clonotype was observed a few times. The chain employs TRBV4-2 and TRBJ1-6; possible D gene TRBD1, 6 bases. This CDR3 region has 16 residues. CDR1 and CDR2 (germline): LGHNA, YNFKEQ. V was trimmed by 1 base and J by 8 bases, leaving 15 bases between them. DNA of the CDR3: TGTGCCAGCAGCCAAGTTGGGGGCAGGATGGATTCACCCCTCCACTTT. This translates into CASSQVGGRMDSPLHF.

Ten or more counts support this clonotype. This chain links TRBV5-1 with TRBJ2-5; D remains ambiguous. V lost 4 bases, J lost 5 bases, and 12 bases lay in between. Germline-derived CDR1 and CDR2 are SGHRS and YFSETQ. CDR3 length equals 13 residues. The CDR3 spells CASSPGDAETQYF. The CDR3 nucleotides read TGCGCCAGCAGCCCCGGTGATGCTGAGACCCAGTACTTC.

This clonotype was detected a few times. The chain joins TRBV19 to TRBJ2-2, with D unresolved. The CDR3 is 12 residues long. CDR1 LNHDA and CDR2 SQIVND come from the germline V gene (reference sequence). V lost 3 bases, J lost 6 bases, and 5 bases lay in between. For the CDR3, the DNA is TGTGCCAGTAGTATCCGGGCCGGGGAGCTGTTTTTT. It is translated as CASSIRAGELFF.

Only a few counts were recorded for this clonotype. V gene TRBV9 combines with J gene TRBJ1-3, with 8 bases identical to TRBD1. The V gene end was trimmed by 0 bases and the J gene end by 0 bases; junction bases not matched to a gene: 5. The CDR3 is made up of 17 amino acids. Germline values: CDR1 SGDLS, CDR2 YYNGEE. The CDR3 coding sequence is TGTGCCAGCAGCGTAGTCCCAGGGGGCTACTCTGGAAACACCATATATTTT. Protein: CASSVVPGGYSGNTIYF. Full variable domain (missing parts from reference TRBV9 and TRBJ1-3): DSGVTQTPKHLITATGQRVTLRCSPRSGDLSVYWYQQSLDQGLQFLIQYYNGEERAKGNILERFSAQQFPDLHSELNLSSLELGDSALYFCASSVVPGGYSGNTIYFGEGSWLTVV.

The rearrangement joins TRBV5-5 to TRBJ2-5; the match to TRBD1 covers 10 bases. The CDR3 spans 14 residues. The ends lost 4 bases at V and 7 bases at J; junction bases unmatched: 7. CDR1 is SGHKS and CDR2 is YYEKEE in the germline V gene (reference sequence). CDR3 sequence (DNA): TGTGCCAGCAGCCCGGGGGACAGGGGAAGGACCCAGTACTTC. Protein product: CASSPGDRGRTQYF.

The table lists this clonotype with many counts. In DNA form, the CDR3 reads TGCGCCAGCAGGGGACTACAAGAGACCCAGTACTTC. It codes for CASRGLQETQYF. The chain is built from TRBV5-1 and TRBJ2-5, with TRBD2 matching over 7 bases. CDR1 SGHRS and CDR2 YFSETQ come from the germline V gene. The V gene end was trimmed by 5 bases and the J gene end by 2 bases; junction bases not matched to a gene: 0. The CDR3 loop spans 12 amino acids.

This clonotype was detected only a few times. The CDR3 sequence: CASSPTEGNTEAFF. DNA for the CDR3: TGTGCCAGCAGTCCGACCGAGGGAAACACTGAAGCTTTCTTT. The rearrangement links TRBV12-3 or TRBV12-4 to TRBJ1-1; no reliable D call. Trimming removed 5 bases at V and 2 bases at J, with 12 bases between. This CDR3 contains 14 residues.

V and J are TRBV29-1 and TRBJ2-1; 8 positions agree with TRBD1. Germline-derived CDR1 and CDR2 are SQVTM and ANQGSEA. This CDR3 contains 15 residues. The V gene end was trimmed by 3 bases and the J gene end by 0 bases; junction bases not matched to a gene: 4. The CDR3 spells CSVETGASSYNEQFF. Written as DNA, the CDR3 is TGCAGCGTTGAGACAGGGGCTAGCTCCTACAATGAGCAGTTCTTC.

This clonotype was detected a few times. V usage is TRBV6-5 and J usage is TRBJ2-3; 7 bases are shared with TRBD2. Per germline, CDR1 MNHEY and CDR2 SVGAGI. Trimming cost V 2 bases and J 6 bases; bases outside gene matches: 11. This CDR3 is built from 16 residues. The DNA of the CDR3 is TGTGCCAGCAGTTACAGGGGTCGGTCCGGGGGGGATACGCAGTATTTT. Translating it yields CASSYRGRSGGDTQYF.

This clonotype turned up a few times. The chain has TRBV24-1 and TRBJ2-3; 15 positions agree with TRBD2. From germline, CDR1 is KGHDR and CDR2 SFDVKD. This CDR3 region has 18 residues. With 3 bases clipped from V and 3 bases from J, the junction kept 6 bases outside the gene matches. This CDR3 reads CATSDRTSGRAGTDTQYF. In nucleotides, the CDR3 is TGTGCCACCAGTGATCGGACTAGCGGGAGGGCCGGGACAGATACGCAGTATTTT.

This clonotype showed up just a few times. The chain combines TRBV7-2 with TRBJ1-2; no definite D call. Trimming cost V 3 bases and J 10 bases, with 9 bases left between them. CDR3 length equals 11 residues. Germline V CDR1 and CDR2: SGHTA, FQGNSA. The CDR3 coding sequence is TGTGCCAGCAGCTTGAGGAGAAACTACACCTTC. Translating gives CASSLRRNYTF.

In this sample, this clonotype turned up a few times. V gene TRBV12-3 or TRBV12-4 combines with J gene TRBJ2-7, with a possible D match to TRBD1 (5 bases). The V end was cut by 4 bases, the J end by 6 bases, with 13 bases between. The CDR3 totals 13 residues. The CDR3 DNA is TGTGCCAGCAGTTCTCAGGGATCCGGCGAGCAGTACTTC. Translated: CASSSQGSGEQYF.

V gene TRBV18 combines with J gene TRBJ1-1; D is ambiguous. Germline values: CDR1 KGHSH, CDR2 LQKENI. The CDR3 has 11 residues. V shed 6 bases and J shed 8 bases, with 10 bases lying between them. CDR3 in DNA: TGTGCCAGCTCGTCCGGCTACGAAGCTTTCTTT. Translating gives CASSSGYEAFF.

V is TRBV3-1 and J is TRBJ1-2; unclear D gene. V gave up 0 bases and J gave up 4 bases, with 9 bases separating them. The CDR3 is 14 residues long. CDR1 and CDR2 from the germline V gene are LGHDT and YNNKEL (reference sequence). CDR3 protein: CASSQDYSLYGYTF. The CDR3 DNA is TGTGCCAGCAGCCAAGACTACAGCCTCTATGGCTACACCTTC.